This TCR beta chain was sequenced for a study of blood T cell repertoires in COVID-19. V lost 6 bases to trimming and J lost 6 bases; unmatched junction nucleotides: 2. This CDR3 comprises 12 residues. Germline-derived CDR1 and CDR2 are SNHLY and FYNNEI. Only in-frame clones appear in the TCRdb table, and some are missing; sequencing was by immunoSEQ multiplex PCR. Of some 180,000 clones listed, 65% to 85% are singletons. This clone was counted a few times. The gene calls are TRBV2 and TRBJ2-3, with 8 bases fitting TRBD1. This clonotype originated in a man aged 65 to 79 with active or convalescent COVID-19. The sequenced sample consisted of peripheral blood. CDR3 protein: CASRDRDDTQYF. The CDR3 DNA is TGTGCCAGCAGGGACAGGGATGATACGCAGTATTTT. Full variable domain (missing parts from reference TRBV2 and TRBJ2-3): EPEVTQTPSHQVTQMGQEVILRCVPISNHLYFYWYRQILGQKVEFLVSFYNNEISEKSEIFDDQFSVERPDGSNFTLKIRSTKLEDSAMYFCASRDRDDTQYFGPGTRLTVL.